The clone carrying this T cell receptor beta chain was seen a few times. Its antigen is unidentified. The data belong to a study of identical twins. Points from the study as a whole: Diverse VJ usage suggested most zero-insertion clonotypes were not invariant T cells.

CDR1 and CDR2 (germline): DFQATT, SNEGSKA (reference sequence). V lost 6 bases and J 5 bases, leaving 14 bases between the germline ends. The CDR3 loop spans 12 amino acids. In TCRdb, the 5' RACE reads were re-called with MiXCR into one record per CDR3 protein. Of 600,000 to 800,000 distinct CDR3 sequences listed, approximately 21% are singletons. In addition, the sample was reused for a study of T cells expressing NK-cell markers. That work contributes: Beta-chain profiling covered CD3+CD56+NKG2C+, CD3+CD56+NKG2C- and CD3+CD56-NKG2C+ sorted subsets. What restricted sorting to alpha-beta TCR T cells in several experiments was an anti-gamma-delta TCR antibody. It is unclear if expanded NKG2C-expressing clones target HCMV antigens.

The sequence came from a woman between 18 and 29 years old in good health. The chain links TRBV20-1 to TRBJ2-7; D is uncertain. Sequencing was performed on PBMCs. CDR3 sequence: CSATGRRDEQYF. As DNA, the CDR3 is TGCAGTGCGACCGGAAGAAGGGACGAGCAGTACTTC.